The T cell receptor (beta chain) described here comes from a study of T cell clusters in autoimmune cytopenias. Multiplex touch-down PCR amplified TRB using TRB-A and TRB-B pools in one tube. TCRdb reprocessed the multiplex PCR reads, with one entry per CDR3 protein and no DNA. This repertoire comprises about 7,400 distinct CDR3 sequences; its ten largest clones make up 28%. TRB was amplified from roughly 0.25 ug of peripheral blood genomic DNA per sample. Germline assignment: CDR1 DFQATT and CDR2 SNEGSKA (reference sequence). This CDR3 comprises 15 residues. Notes on the study in general: Functional roles of the in silico T cell clusters still await experimental validation. Primary autoimmune cytopenia patients appeared to lack physiological T cell clusters present in healthy donors. Compared with active autoimmune hepatitis patients, healthy donors showed roughly 2.7-fold more exclusive TRB clusters. TRB repertoire shifts in secondary cytopenia and chronic lymphocytic leukemia mostly reflected lymphoma, not autoimmunity.

This clonotype is medium-sized by frequency. Its antigen is currently unknown. This TCR came from a human donor with an autoimmune cytopenia or autoimmune hepatitis (not recorded which). Sequencing was performed on peripheral blood. The gene calls are TRBV20-1 and TRBJ1-2; with no DNA, the TCRdb D assignment of TRBD1 cannot be verified. CDR3: CSARDIETGGSGYTF.